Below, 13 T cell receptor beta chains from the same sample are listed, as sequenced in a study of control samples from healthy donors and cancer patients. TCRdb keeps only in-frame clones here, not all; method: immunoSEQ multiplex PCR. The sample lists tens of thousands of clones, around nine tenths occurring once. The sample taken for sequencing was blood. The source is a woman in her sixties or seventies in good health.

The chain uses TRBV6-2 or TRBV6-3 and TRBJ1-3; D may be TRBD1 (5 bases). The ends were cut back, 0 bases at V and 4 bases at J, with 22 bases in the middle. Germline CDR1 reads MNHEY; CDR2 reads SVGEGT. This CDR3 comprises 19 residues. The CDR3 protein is CASSYSFWQGTTLGNTIYF. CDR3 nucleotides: TGTGCCAGCAGTTACTCGTTTTGGCAGGGTACCACTCTCGGAAACACCATATATTTT.

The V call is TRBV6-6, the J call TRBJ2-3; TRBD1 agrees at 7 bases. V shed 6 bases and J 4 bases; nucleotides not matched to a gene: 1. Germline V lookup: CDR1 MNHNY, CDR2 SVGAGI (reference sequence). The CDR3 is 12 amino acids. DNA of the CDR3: TGTGCCAGCAGGCAGGGGGCAGATACGCAGTATTTT. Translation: CASRQGADTQYF.

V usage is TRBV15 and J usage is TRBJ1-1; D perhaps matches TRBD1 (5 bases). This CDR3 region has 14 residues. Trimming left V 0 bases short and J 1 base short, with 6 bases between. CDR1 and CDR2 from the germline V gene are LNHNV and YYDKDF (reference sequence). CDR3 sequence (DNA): TGTGCCACCAGCAGAGACAGGGCGAACACTGAAGCTTTCTTT. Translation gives CATSRDRANTEAFF.

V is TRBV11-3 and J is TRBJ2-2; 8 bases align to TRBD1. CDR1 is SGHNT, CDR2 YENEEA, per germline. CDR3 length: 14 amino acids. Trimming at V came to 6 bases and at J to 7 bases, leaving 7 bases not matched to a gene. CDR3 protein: CASSRQGQGGELFF. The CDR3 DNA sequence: TGTGCCAGCAGTAGACAGGGGCAAGGCGGGGAGCTGTTTTTT.

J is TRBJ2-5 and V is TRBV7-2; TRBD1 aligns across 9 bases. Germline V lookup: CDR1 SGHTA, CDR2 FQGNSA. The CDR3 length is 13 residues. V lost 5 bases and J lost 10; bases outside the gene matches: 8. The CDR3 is CASSENRGQVQYF. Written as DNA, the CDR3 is TGTGCCAGCAGCGAAAACAGGGGGCAGGTCCAGTACTTC.

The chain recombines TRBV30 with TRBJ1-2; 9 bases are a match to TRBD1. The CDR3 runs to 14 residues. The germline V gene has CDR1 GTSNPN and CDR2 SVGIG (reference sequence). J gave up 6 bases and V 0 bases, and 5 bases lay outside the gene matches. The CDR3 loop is CAWSVLQGADGYTF. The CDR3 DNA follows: TGTGCCTGGAGTGTACTACAGGGGGCTGATGGCTACACCTTC.

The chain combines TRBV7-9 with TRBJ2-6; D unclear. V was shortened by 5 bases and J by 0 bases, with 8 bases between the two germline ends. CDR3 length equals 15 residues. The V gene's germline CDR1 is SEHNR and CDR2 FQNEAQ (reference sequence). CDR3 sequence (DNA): TGTGCCAGCAGCCTGAGTGGCTCTGGGGCCAACGTCCTGACTTTC. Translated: CASSLSGSGANVLTF.

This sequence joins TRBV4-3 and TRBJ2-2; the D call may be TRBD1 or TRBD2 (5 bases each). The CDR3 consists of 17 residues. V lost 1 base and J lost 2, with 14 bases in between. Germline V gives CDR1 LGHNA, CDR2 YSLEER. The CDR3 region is CASSQGLPGSNTGELFF. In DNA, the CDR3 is TGCGCCAGCAGCCAAGGCCTTCCAGGGAGTAACACCGGGGAGCTGTTTTTT.

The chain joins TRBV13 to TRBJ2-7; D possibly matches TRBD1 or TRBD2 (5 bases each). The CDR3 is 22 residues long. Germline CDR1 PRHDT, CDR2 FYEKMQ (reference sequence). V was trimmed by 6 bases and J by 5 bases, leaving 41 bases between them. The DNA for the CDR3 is TGTGCCAGCAGTTTGTATGCCCTTTCTAGGCGAGGGAAGCAGGGCCTGCGAAACGAGCAGTACTTC. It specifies CASSLYALSRRGKQGLRNEQYF.

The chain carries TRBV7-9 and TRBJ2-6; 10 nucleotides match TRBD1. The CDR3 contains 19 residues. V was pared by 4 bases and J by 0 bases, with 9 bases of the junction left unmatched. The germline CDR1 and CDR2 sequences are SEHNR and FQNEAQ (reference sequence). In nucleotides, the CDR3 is TGTGCCAGCAGCTCAGGCGGGACAGGGGTCCTCTCTGGGGCCAACGTCCTGACTTTC. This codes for CASSSGGTGVLSGANVLTF.

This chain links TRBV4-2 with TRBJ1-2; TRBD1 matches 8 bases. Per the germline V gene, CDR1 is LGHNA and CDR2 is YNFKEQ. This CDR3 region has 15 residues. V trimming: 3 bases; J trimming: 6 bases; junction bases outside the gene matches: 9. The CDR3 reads CASSHGLDRVDGYTF. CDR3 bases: TGTGCCAGCAGCCATGGGCTGGACAGGGTTGATGGCTACACCTTC.

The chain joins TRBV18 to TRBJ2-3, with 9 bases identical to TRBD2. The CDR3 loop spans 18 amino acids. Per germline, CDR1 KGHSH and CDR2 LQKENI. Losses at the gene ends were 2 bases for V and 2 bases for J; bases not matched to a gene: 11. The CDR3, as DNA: TGTGCCAGCTCACCAAGAAGGTCAAGCGGGGGGTACACAGATACGCAGTATTTT. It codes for CASSPRRSSGGYTDTQYF.

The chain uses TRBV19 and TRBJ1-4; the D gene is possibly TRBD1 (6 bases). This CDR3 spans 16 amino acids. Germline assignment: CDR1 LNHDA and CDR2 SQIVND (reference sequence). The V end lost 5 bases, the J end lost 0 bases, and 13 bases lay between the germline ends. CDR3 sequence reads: CASSAGDTSTNEKLFF. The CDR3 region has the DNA TGTGCCAGTAGTGCCGGGGACACTTCAACTAATGAAAAACTGTTTTTT.